This TCR beta chain stems from a study of CD8+CD57+ T cells in acquired aplastic anemia (dated by TCRdb to between 2018 and 2020). In the study overall: DNA extracted from sorted CD4+ and CD8+ cells had a mean of about 3 ug, with a range of about 0.18 to 27.4 ug. For healthy donor samples, the average read count was around 9.8 million for CD4+ cells and 11.0 million for CD8+ cells.

From the cysteine up to the phenylalanine, the CDR3 has a length of 16 residues. Left in the record is the CDR3 DNA by itself, 48 bases read in frame from the first base. Trimming removed 1 base from V and 2 bases from J, leaving 9 bases between the germline ends. What the study reported, not specific to this receptor: Patients and healthy controls showed no significant difference in CD8+ Simpson's diversity (P=0.060). Some 30 CD8+ CDR3 sequences were found to be shared between patients and controls, but these sequences appeared to be highly expressed in patients and within the immunodominant clones of the patients.

The study deep-sequenced TCR repertoires of sorted CD4+ and CD8+ blood T cells from severe aplastic anemia patients and healthy subjects. Ficoll-Paque density gradient centrifugation was used to isolate peripheral blood mononuclear cells. Before DNA was extracted, CD4+ and CD8+ T cells were sorted using either FACS or magnetic beads. Genomic DNA served as template for TCR beta VDJ combination and CDR3 sequence profiling. An Illumina HiSeq 2000 was used for TCR repertoire sequencing. Per the source publication's procedure: TRBV/TRBJ rearrangement plots, CDR3 size and DJ length profiles, and Simpson's diversity index were used to assess repertoires. The most abundant DNA sequence in the deep sequencing data was taken as the immunodominant clone. CDR3 amino acid sequences were checked for sharing across subjects and were also compared against the VDJdb database and published repertoires. TCRdb trimmed the raw reads at Q25, called clones with MiXCR and kept productive beta chains. Every distinct CDR3 protein forms one entry, paired with its most common genes and DNA. The V and J calls shown here were made by TCRdb, not taken from the authors' results. The sample table records some 190,000 distinct CDR3 sequences; 35% to 50% of these occur just once. The leading ten clones occupy under 3.5% of the sample.

This clonotype occurred a few times. Its antigen remains undetermined. Base qualities were left out, and no much larger clone turns up one base away. The chain couples TRBV12-3 or TRBV12-4 to TRBJ2-6, with a tentative D call of TRBD1 or TRBD2, each matching 6 bases. Sequencing was performed on sorted CD4+, CD8+, or CD8+CD57+ T cells (not recorded which) from PBMCs. This receptor was taken from a human donor in good health. The DNA reads TGTGCCAGCAGTTTAGAGGGGGGTGCTGGGGCCAACGTCCTGACTTTC. Protein translation: CASSLEGGAGANVLTF.